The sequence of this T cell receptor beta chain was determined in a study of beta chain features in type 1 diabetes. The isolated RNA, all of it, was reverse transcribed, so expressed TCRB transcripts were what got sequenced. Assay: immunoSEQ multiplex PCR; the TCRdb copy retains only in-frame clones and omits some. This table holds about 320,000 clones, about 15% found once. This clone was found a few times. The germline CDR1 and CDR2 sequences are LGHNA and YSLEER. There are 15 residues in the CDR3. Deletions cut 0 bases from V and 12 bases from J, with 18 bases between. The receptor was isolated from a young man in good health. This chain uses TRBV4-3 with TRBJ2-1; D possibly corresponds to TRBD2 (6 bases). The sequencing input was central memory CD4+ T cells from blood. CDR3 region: CASSQDRGGTVVQFF. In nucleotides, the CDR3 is TGCGCCAGCAGCCAAGATCGTGGAGGGACGGTTGTGCAGTTCTTC.